This entry describes one TCR beta chain. The antigen is unknown. The junction shows a germline mismatch at one end, possibly a read error. The data originate from a study of regulatory T cells in long-lasting Graves disease. Study-level points and caveats: TRBV28, TRBJ1-2 and TRBJ2-5 emerged as the favored segments in persistent disease.

iRepertoire HTBI primers and Arm-PCR of CDR3 regions built TCR beta libraries. TCRdb passed the multiplex PCR reads through MiXCR, listing each CDR3 protein once. Counted here are hundreds of thousands of distinct CDR3 sequences, about 15% occurring once; the ten biggest clones make up more than 15%. The CDR3 totals 14 residues. Germline V lookup: CDR1 MNHNS, CDR2 SASEGT. Time point denoted: newly diagnosed GD, antithyroid drugs for less than 3 months. Isolated PBMC RNA provided the starting material for the TCR library. This sample was shared with a second study, whose subject was T cells in Graves' hyperthyroidism and ophthalmopathy. Turning to that study: Diagnoses used clinical symptoms, serum thyroxine and TRAb, thyroid ultrasound and orbital computed tomography. The authors' 13 V-J model separated ophthalmopathy from stable hyperthyroidism. Ophthalmopathy was model-predicted a median about 6.9 months pre-onset.

This specimen consisted of peripheral blood mononuclear cells (PBMCs), obtained at new diagnosis, from a patient treated with antithyroid drugs. The chain couples TRBV6-1 to TRBJ1-3, with a tentative D call TRBD1 (5 bases). This receptor was identified in a woman younger than 45 with Graves disease. CDR3 region: CASTQGNSGDTIYF. CDR3 coding DNA: TGTGCCAGCACCCAGGGAAATTCTGGAGACACCATATATTTT.